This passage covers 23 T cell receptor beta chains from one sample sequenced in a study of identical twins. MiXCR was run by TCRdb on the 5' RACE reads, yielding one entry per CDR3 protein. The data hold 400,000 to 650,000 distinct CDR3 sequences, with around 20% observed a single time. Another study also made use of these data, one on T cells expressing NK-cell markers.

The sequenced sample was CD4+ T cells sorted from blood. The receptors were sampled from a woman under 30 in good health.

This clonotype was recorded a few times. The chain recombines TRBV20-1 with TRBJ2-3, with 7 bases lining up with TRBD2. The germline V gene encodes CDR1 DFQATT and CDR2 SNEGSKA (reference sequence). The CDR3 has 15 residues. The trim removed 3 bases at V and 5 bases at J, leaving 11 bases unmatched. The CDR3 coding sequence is TGCAGTGCTAGGAGGACGGGGGGTGGAGGAGATACGCAGTATTTT. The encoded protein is CSARRTGGGGDTQYF.

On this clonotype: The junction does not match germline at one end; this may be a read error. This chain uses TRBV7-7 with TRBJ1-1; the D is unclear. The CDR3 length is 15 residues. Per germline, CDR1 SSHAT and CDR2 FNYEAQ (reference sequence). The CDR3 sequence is CASSPFPTGGTEAFF. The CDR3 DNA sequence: TGTGCTAGCAGCCCATTTCCTACGGGTGGCACTGAAGCTTTCTTT.

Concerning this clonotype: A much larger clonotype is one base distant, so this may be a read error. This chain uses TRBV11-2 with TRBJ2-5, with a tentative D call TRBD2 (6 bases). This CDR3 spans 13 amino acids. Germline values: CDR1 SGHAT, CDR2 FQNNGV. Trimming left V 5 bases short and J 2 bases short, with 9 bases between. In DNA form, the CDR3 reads TGTGCCAGCAGCACGGGACTGCAAGAGACCCAGTACTTC. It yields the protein CASSTGLQETQYF.

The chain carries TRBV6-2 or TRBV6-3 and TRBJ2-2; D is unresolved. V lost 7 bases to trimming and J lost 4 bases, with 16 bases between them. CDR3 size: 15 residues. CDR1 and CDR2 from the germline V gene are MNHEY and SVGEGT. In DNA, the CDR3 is TGTGCCAGCAACTACGGCGGCGTTGTCACCGGGGAGCTGTTTTTT. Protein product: CASNYGGVVTGELFF.

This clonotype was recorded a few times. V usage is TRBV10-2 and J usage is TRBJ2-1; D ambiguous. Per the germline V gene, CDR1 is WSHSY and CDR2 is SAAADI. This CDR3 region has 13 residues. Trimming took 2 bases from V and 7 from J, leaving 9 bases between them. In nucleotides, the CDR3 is TGCGCCAGCAGTGAGGTGGGCGTAAATGAGCAGTTCTTC. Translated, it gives CASSEVGVNEQFF.

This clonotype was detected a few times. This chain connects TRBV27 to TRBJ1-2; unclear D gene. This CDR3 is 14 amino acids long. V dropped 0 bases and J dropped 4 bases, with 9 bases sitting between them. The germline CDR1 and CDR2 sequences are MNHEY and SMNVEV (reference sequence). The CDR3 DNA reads TGTGCCAGCAGTTTATCTAGGCAAGTCTATGGCTACACCTTC. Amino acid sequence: CASSLSRQVYGYTF.

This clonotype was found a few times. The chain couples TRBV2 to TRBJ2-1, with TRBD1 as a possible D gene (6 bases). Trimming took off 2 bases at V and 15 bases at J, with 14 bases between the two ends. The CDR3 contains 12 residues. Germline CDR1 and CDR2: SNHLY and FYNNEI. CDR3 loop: CASSESGTWTFF. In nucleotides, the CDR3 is TGTGCCAGCAGTGAAAGTGGGACATGGACGTTCTTC.

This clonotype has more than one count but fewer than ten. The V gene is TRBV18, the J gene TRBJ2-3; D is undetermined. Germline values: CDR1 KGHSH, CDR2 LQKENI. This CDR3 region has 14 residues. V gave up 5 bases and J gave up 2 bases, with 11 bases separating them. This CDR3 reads CASSSSSSTDTQYF. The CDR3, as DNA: TGTGCCAGCTCAAGTAGCAGTTCCACAGATACGCAGTATTTT.

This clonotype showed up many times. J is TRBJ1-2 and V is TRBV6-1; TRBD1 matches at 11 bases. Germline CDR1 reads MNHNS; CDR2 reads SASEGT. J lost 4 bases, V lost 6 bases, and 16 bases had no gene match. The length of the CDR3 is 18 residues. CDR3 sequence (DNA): TGTGCCAGCAGCCCGATACTCGGACAGGGGGCGCCTAGCTATGGCTACACCTTC. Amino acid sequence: CASSPILGQGAPSYGYTF.

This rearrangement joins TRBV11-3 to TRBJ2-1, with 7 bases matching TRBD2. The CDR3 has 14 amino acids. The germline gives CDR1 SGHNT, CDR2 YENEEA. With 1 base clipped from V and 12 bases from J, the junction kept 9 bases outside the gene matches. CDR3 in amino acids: CASSLVGSSGRQFF. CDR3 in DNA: TGTGCCAGCAGCTTAGTTGGGAGTAGCGGGCGGCAGTTCTTC. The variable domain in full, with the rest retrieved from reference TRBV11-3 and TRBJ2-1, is EAGVVQSPRYKIIEKKQPVAFWCNPISGHNTLYWYLQNLGQGPELLIRYENEEAVDDSQLPKDRFSAERLKGVDSTLKIQPAELGDSAVYLCASSLVGSSGRQFFGPGTRLTVL.

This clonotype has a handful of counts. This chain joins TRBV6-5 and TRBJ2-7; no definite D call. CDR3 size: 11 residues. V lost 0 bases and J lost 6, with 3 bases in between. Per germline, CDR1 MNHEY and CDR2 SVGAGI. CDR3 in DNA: TGTGCCAGCAGTTACTCCCGCGAGCAGTACTTC. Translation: CASSYSREQYF.

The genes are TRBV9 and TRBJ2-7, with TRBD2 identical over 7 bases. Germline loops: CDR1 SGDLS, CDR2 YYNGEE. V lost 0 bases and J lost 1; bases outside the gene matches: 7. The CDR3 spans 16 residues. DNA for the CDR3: TGTGCCAGCAGCGTAGGCCCGGGAGGTGGGTCCTACGAGCAGTACTTC. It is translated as CASSVGPGGGSYEQYF.

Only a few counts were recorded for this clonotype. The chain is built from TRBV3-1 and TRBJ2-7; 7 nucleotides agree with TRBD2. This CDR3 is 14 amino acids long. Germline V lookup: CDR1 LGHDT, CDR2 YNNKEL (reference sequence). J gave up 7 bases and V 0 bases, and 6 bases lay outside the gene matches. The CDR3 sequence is CASSQDLAGVEQYF. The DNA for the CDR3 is TGTGCCAGCAGCCAAGATCTGGCGGGAGTGGAGCAGTACTTC.

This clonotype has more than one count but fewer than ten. CDR3 in DNA: TGTGCCACGTATGGAGGGCAGAGCTATGGCTACACCTTC. It specifies CATYGGQSYGYTF. The chain is built from TRBV7-6 and TRBJ1-2; D is unresolved. The CDR3 totals 13 residues. Germline CDR1 SGHVS, CDR2 FNYEAQ. V lost 10 bases and J lost 4, with 16 bases in between. The entire variable domain, with the rest obtained from reference TRBV7-6 and TRBJ1-2, is as follows: GAGVSQSPRYKVTKRGQDVALRCDPISGHVSLYWYRQALGQGPEFLTYFNYEAQQDKSGLPNDRFSAERPEGSISTLTIQRTEQRDSAMYRCATYGGQSYGYTFGSGTRLTVV.

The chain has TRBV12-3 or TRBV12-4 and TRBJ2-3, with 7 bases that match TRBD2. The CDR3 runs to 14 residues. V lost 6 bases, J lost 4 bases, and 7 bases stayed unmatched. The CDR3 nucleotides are TGTGCCAGCAGACCCGCCCGGGGGGCAGATACGCAGTATTTT. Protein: CASRPARGADTQYF.

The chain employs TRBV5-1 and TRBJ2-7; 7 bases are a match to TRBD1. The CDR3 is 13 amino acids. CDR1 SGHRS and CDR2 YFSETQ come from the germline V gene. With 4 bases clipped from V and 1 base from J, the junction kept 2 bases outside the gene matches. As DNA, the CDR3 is TGCGCCAGCAGCCGGGGACAGTCCTACGAGCAGTACTTC. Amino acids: CASSRGQSYEQYF.

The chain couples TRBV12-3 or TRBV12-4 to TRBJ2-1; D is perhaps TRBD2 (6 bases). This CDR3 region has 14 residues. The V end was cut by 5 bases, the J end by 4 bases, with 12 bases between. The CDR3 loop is CASSQSGHYNEQFF. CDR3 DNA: TGTGCCAGCAGTCAAAGCGGGCATTACAATGAGCAGTTCTTC.

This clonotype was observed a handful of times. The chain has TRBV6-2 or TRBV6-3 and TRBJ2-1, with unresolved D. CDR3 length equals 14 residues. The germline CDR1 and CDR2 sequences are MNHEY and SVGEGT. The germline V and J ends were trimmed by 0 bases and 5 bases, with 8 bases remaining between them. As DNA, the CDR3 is TGTGCCAGCAGTTACTCGGTCCCGGACAATGAGCAGTTCTTC. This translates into CASSYSVPDNEQFF.

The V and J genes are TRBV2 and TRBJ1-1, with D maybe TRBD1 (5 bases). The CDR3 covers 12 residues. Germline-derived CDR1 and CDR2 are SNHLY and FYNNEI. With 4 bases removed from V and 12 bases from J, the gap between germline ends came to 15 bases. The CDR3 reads CASSALGGRTFF. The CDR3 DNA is TGTGCCAGCAGTGCCCTTGGGGGGAGAACTTTCTTT.

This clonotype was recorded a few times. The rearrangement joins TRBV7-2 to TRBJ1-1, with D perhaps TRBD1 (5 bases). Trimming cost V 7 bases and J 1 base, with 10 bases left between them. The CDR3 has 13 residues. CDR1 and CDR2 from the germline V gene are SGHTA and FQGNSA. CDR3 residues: CASKRTGNTEAFF. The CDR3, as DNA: TGTGCCAGCAAAAGAACAGGGAACACTGAAGCTTTCTTT.

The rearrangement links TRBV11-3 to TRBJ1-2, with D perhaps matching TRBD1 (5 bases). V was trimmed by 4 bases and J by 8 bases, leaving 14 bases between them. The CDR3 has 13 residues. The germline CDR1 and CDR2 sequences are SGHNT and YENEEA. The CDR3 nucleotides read TGTGCCAGCAGCTATCTGGACATGGAAGGCTACACCTTC. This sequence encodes CASSYLDMEGYTF.

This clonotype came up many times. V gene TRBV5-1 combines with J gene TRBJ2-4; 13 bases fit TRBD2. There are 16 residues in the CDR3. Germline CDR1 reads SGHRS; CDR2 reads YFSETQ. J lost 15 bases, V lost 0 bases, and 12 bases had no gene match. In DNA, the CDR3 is TGCGCCAGCAGCTTGGAACTAGCGGGGGGGATGGCCCTACGGTACTTC. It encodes CASSLELAGGMALRYF.

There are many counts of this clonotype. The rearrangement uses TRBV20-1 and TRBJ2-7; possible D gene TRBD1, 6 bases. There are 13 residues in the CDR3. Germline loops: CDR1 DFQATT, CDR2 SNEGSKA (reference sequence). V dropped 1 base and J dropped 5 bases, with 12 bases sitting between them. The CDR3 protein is CSARARGYDEQYF. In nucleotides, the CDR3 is TGCAGTGCTAGAGCCAGGGGTTACGACGAGCAGTACTTC.